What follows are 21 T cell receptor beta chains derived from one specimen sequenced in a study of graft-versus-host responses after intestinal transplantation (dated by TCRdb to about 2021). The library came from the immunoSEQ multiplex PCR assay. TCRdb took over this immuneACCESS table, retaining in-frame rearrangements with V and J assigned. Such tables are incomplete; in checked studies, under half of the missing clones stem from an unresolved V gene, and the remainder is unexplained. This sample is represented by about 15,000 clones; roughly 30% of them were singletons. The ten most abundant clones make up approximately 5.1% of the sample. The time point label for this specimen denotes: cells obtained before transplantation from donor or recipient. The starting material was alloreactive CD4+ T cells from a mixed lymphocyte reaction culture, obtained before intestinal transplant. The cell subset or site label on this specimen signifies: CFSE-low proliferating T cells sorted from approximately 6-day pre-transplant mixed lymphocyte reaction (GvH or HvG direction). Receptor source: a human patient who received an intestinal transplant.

The CDR3 here is CASSLGQNSGNTIYF. The CDR3 DNA follows: TGTGCCAGCAGTTTGGGACAGAACTCTGGAAACACCATATATTTT. The rearrangement uses TRBV28 and TRBJ1-3, with 7 bases identical to TRBD1. With V trimmed by 3 bases and J by 0 bases, 2 bases remained unmatched. From germline, CDR1 is MDHEN and CDR2 SYDVKM. The CDR3 spans 15 residues.

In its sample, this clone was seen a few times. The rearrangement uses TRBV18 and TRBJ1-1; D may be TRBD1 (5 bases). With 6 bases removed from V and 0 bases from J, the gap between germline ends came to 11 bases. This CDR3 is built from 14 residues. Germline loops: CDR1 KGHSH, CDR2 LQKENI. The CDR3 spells CASSSRVMNTEAFF. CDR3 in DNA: TGTGCCAGCTCTTCCAGGGTTATGAACACTGAAGCTTTCTTT.

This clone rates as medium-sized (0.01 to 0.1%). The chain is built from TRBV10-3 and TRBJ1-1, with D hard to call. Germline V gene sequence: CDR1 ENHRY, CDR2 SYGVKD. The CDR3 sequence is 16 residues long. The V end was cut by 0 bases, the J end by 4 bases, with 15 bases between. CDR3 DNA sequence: TGTGCCATCAGTGAGTCGACCGGGCGAGGGATCACTGAAGCTTTCTTT. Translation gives CAISESTGRGITEAFF.

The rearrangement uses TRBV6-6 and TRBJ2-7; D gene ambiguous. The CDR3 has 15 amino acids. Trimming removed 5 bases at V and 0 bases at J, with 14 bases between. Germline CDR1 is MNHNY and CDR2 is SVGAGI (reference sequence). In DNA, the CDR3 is TGTGCCAGCAGTAAATTAGGGTACACCTCCTACGAGCAGTACTTC. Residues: CASSKLGYTSYEQYF.

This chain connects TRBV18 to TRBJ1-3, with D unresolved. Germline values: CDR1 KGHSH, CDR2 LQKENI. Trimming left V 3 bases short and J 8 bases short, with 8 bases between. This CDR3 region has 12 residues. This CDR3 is CASSPKRDTIYF. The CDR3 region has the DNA TGTGCCAGCTCACCCAAACGGGACACCATATATTTT.

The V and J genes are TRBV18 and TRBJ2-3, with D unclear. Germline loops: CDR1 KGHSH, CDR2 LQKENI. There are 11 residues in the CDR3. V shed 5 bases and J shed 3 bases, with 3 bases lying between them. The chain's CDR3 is CASSNTDTQYF. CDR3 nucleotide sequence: TGTGCCAGCTCAAATACAGATACGCAGTATTTT.

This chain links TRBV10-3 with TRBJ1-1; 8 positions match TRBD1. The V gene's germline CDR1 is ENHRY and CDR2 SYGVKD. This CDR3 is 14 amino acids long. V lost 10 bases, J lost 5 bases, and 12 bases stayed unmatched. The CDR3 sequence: CASLTSYRGTEAFF. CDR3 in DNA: TGTGCCAGCCTAACCTCGTACAGGGGGACTGAAGCTTTCTTT.

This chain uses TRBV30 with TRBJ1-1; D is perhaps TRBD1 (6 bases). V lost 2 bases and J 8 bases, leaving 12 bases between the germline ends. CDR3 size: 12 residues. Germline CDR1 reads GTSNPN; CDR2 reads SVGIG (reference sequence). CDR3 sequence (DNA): TGTGCCTGGAGTCCGGGGGCAGCCGAAGCTTTCTTT. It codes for CAWSPGAAEAFF.

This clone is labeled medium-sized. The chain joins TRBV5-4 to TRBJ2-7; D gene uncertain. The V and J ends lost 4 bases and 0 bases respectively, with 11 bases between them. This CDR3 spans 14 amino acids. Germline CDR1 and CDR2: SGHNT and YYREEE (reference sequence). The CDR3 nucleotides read TGTGCCAGCAGCCCCGGCGGAAGCTCCTACGAGCAGTACTTC. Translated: CASSPGGSSYEQYF.

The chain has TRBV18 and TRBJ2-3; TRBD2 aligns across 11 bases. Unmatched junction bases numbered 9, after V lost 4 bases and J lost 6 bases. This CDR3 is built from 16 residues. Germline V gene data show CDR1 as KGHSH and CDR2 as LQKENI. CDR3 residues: CASSLRLAGLRDTQYF. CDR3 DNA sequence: TGTGCCAGCTCACTTAGACTAGCGGGACTCCGGGATACGCAGTATTTT.

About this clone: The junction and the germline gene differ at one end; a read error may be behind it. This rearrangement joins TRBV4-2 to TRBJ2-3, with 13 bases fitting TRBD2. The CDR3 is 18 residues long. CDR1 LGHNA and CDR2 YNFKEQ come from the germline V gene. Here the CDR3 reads CAGSFRLAGGFRTDTQYF. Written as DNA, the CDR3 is TGTGCCGGCAGCTTCCGACTAGCGGGAGGATTCCGCACAGATACGCAGTATTTT.

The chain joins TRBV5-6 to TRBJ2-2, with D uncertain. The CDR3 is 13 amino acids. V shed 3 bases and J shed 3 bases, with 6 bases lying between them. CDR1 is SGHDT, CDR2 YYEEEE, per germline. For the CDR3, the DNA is TGTGCCAGCAGCTCCGTAGACACCGGGGAGCTGTTTTTT. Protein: CASSSVDTGELFF.

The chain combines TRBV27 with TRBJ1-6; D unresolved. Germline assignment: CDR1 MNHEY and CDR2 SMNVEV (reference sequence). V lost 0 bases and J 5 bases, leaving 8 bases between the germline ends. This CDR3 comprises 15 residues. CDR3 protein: CASSLSWTNNSPLHF. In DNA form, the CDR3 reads TGTGCCAGCAGTTTATCGTGGACGAATAATTCACCCCTCCACTTT.

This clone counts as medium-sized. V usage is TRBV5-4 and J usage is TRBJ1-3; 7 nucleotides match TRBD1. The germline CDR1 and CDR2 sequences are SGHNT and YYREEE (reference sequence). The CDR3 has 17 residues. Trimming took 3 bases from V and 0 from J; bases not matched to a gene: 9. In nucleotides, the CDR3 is TGTGCCAGCAGCTCCCGGACAGGCCTATCCTCTGGAAACACCATATATTTT. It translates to CASSSRTGLSSGNTIYF.

CDR3 protein: CASRPAGGPYNEQFF. CDR3 nucleotides: TGTGCCAGCAGGCCAGCGGGAGGCCCCTACAATGAGCAGTTCTTC. The V call is TRBV6-1, the J call TRBJ2-1; 9 nucleotides agree with TRBD2. The CDR3 length is 15 residues. J was trimmed by 2 bases and V by 6 bases; bases with no gene match: 5. Germline V gives CDR1 MNHNS, CDR2 SASEGT.

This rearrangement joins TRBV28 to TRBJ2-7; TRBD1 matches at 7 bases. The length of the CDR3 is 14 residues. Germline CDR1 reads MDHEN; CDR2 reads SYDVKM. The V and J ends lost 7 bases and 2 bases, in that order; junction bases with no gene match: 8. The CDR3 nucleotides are TGTGCCAGCAAATCCGGGACAGCCCCCTACGAGCAGTACTTC. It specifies CASKSGTAPYEQYF.

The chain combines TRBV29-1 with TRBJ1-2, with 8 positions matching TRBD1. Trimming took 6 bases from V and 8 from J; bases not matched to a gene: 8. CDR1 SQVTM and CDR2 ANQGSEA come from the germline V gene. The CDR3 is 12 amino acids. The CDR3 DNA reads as TGCAGCGTGGGGCGGGCAGGGGGCGGCTACACCTTC. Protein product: CSVGRAGGGYTF.

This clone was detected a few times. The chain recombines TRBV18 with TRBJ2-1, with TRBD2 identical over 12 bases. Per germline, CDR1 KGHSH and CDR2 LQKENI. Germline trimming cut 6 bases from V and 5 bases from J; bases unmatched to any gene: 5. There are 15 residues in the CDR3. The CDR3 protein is CASSRLAGDNNEQFF. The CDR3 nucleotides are TGTGCCAGCTCGCGACTAGCGGGAGATAACAATGAGCAGTTCTTC.

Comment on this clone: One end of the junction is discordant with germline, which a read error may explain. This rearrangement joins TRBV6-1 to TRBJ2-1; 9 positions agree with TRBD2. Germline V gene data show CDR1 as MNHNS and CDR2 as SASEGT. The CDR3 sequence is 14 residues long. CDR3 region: CAGSERALAGEQFF. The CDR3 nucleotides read TGTGCCGGCAGTGAAAGGGCCCTAGCGGGGGAGCAGTTCTTC.

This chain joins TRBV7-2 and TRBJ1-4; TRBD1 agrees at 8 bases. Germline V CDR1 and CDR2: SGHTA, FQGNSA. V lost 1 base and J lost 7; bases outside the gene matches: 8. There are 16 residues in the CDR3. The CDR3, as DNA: TGTGCCAGCAGCTTAGGAAACAGGGGGACGGGTGAAAAACTGTTTTTT. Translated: CASSLGNRGTGEKLFF.

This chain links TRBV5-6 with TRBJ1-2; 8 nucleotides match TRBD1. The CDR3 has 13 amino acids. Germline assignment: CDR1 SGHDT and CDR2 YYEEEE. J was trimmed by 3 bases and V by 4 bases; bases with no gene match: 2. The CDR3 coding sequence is TGTGCCAGCAGCAAGGACAGGGACTATGGCTACACCTTC. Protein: CASSKDRDYGYTF.